This TCR beta chain was sequenced during a study of shared clonotypes between healthy human individuals. The CDR3 is made up of 12 amino acids. CDR1 SGDLS and CDR2 YYNGEE come from the germline V gene. J lost 10 bases, V lost 5 bases, and 2 bases had no gene match. Study-wide findings and caveats: The study found approximately 5% of naive CD4 clonotypes shared across four donors. Across subsets, estimated richness was generally greater for naive than for memory populations.

TCRdb's table, derived via immunoSEQ multiplex PCR, lists solely in-frame clones and lacks some. This table has about 2.2 million clones, approximately 94% appearing once. Terminally differentiated effector memory CD45RA+ cells were excluded from the naive CD8 cells, which were CD45RO-negative and positively selected for CCR7. Notes on this clone: Its antigen is undetermined.

The rearrangement links TRBV9 to TRBJ2-1, with 11 bases matching TRBD2. The source material was naive CD8+ T cells from PBMCs. This clonotype originated in a man in his late teens or twenties in good health. Some clones in this sample may be carry-over from other donors' samples. CDR3 sequence (DNA): TGTGCCAGCAGTCCTAGCGGGAGGGAGCAGTTCTTC. Translated: CASSPSGREQFF. Supplemented by reference TRBV9 and TRBJ2-1, the full variable domain reads DSGVTQTPKHLITATGQRVTLRCSPRSGDLSVYWYQQSLDQGLQFLIQYYNGEERAKGNILERFSAQQFPDLHSELNLSSLELGDSALYFCASSPSGREQFFGPGTRLTVL.